The clone carrying this T cell receptor (beta chain) has ten or more counts. Its antigen is still unknown. The CDR3 is 16 residues long. V gave up 6 bases and J gave up 3 bases, with 21 bases separating them. Germline CDR1 is ENHRY and CDR2 is SYGVKD. This sample is part of a study of neurological immune-mediated disorders. The study's findings and limits: Healthy controls had more TCR clonal expansion than multiple sclerosis, which showed the least, whereas HTLV-1-associated myelopathy showed the most.

Time point defined: longitudinal time-point 1 (baseline). The cDNA was generated by 5'RACE with 10-nucleotide random UMIs. Every sequencing run generated in excess of 170 million TCR-beta sequences. These sequences covered 15-18 subjects. TCRdb recomputed calls from the 5' RACE reads with MiXCR, one row per CDR3 protein. The data hold 55,000 to 70,000 distinct CDR3 sequences, with about 10% observed a single time. The chain has TRBV10-3 and TRBJ2-7, with a tentative D call TRBD1 (6 bases). This TCR came from a male donor with HTLV-1-associated myelopathy (HAM/TSP). The material sequenced was PBMCs. The CDR3 sequence: CAIRSTIGQGYYEQYF. The CDR3, as DNA: TGTGCCATCAGATCGACGATAGGGCAGGGGTACTACGAGCAGTACTTC.